This T cell receptor beta chain comes out of a study of CD8 T cells in ankylosing spondylitis. Study-level findings and limits: Ankylosing spondylitis blood seemed to carry a telltale TCR beta motif made of seven or eight highly homologous variants.

As concerns this clonotype: Its cognate antigen is unknown.

CDR1 and CDR2 from the germline V gene are LGHNA and YSLEER. The CDR3 is 14 residues long. V lost 4 bases and J lost 4, with 14 bases in between. Quantitative 5'-RACE with molecular barcodes generated TCR beta libraries. Each CDR3 protein is one row after TCRdb ran MiXCR on the 5' RACE reads. Of 300,000 to 400,000 distinct CDR3 sequences in the sample, 11% were seen once. The chain couples TRBV4-3 to TRBJ2-7; TRBD1 is a possible D gene (6 bases). Sequenced sample: blood, either unsorted or a sorted T cell fraction (not recorded which). The receptor was derived from a female donor with ankylosing spondylitis or in good health (not recorded which). The CDR3, as DNA: TGCGCCAGCAGCCTCGGGACAATTTCTTACGAGCAGTACTTC. Protein: CASSLGTISYEQYF.